Shown below are 8 T cell receptor beta chains from a single sample sequenced in a study of shared clonotypes between healthy human individuals. Repertoires were generated with immunoSEQ multiplex PCR, while TCRdb's copy carries only in-frame clones and drops some. The profile shows about 2.1 million clones, approximately 92% of them singletons. CD45RO-negative cells were positively selected for CCR7, leaving out terminally differentiated effector memory CD45RA+ cells. The specimen was naive CD8+ T cells from PBMCs. The receptors stem from a young man in good health. Some clones in this sample may be carry-over from other donors' samples.

Worth noting for this clone: Other DNA sequences in the same sample also yield this CDR3. The J gene is TRBJ2-3, the V gene TRBV9; TRBD2 aligns across 11 bases. Germline V CDR1 and CDR2: SGDLS, YYNGEE. Losses at the gene ends were 3 bases for V and 5 bases for J; bases not matched to a gene: 5. The CDR3 is 15 residues long. CDR3: CASSASGTSGDTQYF. CDR3 DNA: TGTGCCAGCAGCGCCTCCGGGACTAGCGGAGATACGCAGTATTTT.

Points on this clone: A junction end diverges from the germline sequence, so it may reflect a read error. CDR3 DNA: TGCGACCTTGGCGGGAGTTACTATGAGCAGTTCTTC. Translation: CDLGGSYYEQFF. The V and J genes are TRBV11-2 and TRBJ2-1; TRBD2 matches at 7 bases. Germline CDR1 reads SGHAT; CDR2 reads FQNNGV. This CDR3 contains 12 residues.

The chain carries TRBV4-2 and TRBJ2-1; 7 bases align to TRBD2. Germline V CDR1 and CDR2: LGHNA, YNFKEQ. J lost 1 base, V lost 6 bases, and 6 bases had no gene match. The CDR3 runs 15 residues. Here the CDR3 reads CASRGGRLSYNEQFF. CDR3 nucleotide sequence: TGTGCCAGCAGGGGCGGGAGATTATCCTACAATGAGCAGTTCTTC.

This clone has just one count. CDR3 sequence reads: CASSLNGLAVADTQYF. CDR3 DNA: TGTGCCAGCAGCTTAAATGGACTAGCGGTAGCAGATACGCAGTATTTT. The rearrangement links TRBV5-6 to TRBJ2-3, with TRBD2 matching 10 bases. The CDR3 sequence is 16 residues long. Trimming took 2 bases from V and 4 from J; bases not matched to a gene: 7. Germline CDR1 and CDR2: SGHDT and YYEEEE. Based on the CDR3 plus reference TRBV5-6 and TRBJ2-3, the full variable domain is DAGVTQSPTHLIKTRGQQVTLRCSPKSGHDTVSWYQQALGQGPQFIFQYYEEEERQRGNFPDRFSGHQFPNYSSELNVNALLLGDSALYLCASSLNGLAVADTQYFGPGTRLTVL.

The CDR3 nucleotides read TGTGCCAGCAGCTTATCGGAAGCCCTTACAGATACGCAGTATTTT. Its protein product is CASSLSEALTDTQYF. The genes are TRBV7-2 and TRBJ2-3; D remains unclear. Germline CDR1 and CDR2: SGHTA and FQGNSA. This CDR3 has 15 amino acids. The germline V and J ends were trimmed by 2 bases and 3 bases, with 12 bases remaining between them.

The CDR3, as DNA: TGTGCCAGCAGTCCCCTAGCGGGAGGCTCCTACAATGAGCAGTTCTTC. Translation: CASSPLAGGSYNEQFF. The chain recombines TRBV27 with TRBJ2-1, with 11 nucleotides matching TRBD2. The CDR3 contains 16 residues. Trimming took 5 bases from V and 0 from J; bases not matched to a gene: 3. Germline V lookup: CDR1 MNHEY, CDR2 SMNVEV (reference sequence).

The chain combines TRBV9 with TRBJ1-5; D not resolved. The CDR3 sequence is 12 residues long. Germline V gene lookup returns CDR1 SGDLS and CDR2 YYNGEE. The V end was cut by 4 bases, the J end by 3 bases, with 5 bases between. The CDR3 coding sequence is TGTGCCAGCAGCAAAACCAATCAGCCCCAGCATTTT. This encodes CASSKTNQPQHF.

The V gene is TRBV28, the J gene TRBJ2-1; D is perhaps TRBD2 (5 bases). This CDR3 has 12 amino acids. Trimming shortened V by 3 bases and J by 6 bases, and 6 bases separated the two germline ends. Germline CDR1 reads MDHEN; CDR2 reads SYDVKM. CDR3 bases: TGTGCCAGCAGTTTGGGGAGCAATGAGCAGTTCTTC. Translating gives CASSLGSNEQFF.